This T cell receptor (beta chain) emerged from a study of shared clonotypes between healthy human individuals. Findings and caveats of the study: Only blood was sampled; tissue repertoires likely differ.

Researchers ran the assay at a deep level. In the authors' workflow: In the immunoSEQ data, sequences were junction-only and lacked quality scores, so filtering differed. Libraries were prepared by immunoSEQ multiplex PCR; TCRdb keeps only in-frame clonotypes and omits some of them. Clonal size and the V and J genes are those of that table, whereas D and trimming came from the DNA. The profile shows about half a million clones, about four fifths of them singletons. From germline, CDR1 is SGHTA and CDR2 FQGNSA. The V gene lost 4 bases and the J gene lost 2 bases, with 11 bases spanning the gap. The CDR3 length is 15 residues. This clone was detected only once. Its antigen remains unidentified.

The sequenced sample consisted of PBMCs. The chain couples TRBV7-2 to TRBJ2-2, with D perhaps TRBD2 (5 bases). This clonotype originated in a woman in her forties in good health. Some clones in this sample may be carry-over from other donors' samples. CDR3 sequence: CASSSLAPNTGELFF. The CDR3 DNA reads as TGTGCCAGCAGCTCCCTAGCACCCAACACCGGGGAGCTGTTTTTT.